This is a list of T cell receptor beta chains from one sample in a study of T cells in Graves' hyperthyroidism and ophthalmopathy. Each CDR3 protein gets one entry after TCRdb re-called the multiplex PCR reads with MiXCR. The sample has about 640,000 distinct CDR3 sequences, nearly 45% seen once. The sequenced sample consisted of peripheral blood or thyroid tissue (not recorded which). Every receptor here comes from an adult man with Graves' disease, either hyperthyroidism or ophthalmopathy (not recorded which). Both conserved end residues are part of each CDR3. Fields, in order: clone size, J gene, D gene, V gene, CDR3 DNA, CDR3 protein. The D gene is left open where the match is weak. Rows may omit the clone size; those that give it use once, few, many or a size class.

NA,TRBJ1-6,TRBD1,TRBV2,TGTGCCAGCAGTGAAGGGGGACAGGGTAAATCACCCCTCCACTTT,CASSEGGQGKSPLHF
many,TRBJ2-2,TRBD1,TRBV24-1,TGTGCCACCAGTGATGATGGGACAGGGCGGAACGGGGAGCTGTTTTTT,CATSDDGTGRNGELFF
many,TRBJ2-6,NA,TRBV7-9,TGTGCCAGCAGCTTAGGCTCCAGCGTACGGGCCAACGTCCTGACTTTC,CASSLGSSVRANVLTF
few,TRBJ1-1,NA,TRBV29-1,TGCAGCGCCGCTGTCGGGGGGGAGGGGACTGAAGCTTTCTTT,CSAAVGGEGTEAFF
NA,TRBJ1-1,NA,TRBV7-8,TGCGCCAGCAGCGGGCAGTTGGGGGTAGGGCGAAACACTGAAGCTTTCTTT,CASSGQLGVGRNTEAFF
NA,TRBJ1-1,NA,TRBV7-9,TGTGCCAGCCAAGGGGGAGACAACACTGAAGCTTTCTTT,CASQGGDNTEAFF
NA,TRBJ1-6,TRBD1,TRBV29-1,TGCAGCTTATCGACAGGGGGTTCACCCCTCCACTTT,CSLSTGGSPLHF
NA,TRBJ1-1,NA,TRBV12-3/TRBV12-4,TGTGCCAGCAGACCTACAGTGAACACTGAAGCTTTCTTT,CASRPTVNTEAFF
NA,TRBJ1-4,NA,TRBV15,TGTGCCACCAGCAGAGCAGGGGCGGGGAGCGAAAAACTGTTTTTT,CATSRAGAGSEKLFF
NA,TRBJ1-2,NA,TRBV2,TGTGCCAGCAGCTTGAGGAGGACTGTCGATCGGGATGGCTACACCTTC,CASSLRRTVDRDGYTF
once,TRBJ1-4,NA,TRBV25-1,TGTGCCAGCACGGAGGCCGACACTGAAAAACTGTTTTTT,CASTEADTEKLFF
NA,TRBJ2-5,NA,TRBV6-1,TGTGCCAGCAGCCCTACGCCCAGCGGCCATCAAGAGACCCAGTACTTC,CASSPTPSGHQETQYF
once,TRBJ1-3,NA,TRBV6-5,TGTGCCAGCAGTTTTACCCCTGGAAACTCCATATATTTT,CASSFTPGNSIYF
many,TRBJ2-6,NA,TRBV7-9,TGTGCCAGCAGCGTGGTCAATTCTGGGGCCAACGTCCTGACTTTC,CASSVVNSGANVLTF
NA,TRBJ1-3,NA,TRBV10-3,TGTGCCATCAGTGATTTTTCCAGCTCTGGAAACACCATATATTTT,CAISDFSSSGNTIYF
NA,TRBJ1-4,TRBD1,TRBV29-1,TGCAGCGTTGTCCGGGACAGGGCTGCTGAAAAACTGTTTTTT,CSVVRDRAAEKLFF
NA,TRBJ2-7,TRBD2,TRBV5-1,TGCACCAGCGGGAGTTACGAGCAGTACTTC,CTSGSYEQYF
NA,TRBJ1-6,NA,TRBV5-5,TGTGCCAGCAGCTTGGGTCGGGGTACGGCTTGGAATTCACCCCTCCACTTT,CASSLGRGTAWNSPLHF
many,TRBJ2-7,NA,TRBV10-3,TGTGCCATCAGTGAGTCACGGGGCAGTCTTTACGAGCAGTACTTC,CAISESRGSLYEQYF
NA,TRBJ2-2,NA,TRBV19,TGTGCCAGTAGTATAGTGGTTAGGGCTAGCGGGGAGCTGTTTTTT,CASSIVVRASGELFF
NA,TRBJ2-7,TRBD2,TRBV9,TGTGCCGGAAGAACTAGCGGGAGAGTCTACGAGCAGTACTTC,CAGRTSGRVYEQYF
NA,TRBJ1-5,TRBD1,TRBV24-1,TGTGCCACCAGGGATAACAGGGGTAGCAATCAGCCCCAGCATTTT,CATRDNRGSNQPQHF
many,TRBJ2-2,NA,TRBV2,TGTGCCAGCAGTGATTCGGGTTTCGGGGAGCTGTTTTTT,CASSDSGFGELFF
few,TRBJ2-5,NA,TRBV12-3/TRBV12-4,TGTGCCAGCAGTTTAAGGGCTAGCGTCAGGGAGACCCAGTACTTC,CASSLRASVRETQYF
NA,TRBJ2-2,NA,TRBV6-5,TGTGCCAGCAGTTACTCTGGGAGCCACACCGGGGAGCTGTTTTTT,CASSYSGSHTGELFF
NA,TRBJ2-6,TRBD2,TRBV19,TGTGCCAGTAGTATACAGGGACTACCTGGGGCCAACGTCCTGACTTTC,CASSIQGLPGANVLTF
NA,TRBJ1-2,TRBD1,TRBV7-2,TGTGCCAGCAGCCTAGTCGGACAGGTCCAAGGCTACACCTTC,CASSLVGQVQGYTF
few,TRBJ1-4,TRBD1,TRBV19,TGTGCCAGTAGTATCGGCCGGACAGGGCAAAAACTGTTTTTT,CASSIGRTGQKLFF
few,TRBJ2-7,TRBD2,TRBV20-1,TGCAGTGCTAGAGATTCCAGCGGGGAGGGTACCTACGAGCAGTACTTC,CSARDSSGEGTYEQYF
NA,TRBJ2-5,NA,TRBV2,TGTGCCAGCAGTGGGGAGCTCTGGGAGACCCAGTACTTC,CASSGELWETQYF
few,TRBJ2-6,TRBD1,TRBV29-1,TGCAGCGCTATAGCCCAGGGGGCTGGGGCCAACGTCCTGACTTTC,CSAIAQGAGANVLTF
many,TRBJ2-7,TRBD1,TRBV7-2,TGTGCCAGCAGCCCAGACAGGGTGCCGTACGAGCAGTACTTC,CASSPDRVPYEQYF
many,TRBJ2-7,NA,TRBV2,TGTGCCAGCAGCATAAACGAGCAGTACTTC,CASSINEQYF
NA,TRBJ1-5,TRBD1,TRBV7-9,TGTGCCAGCAGCTCGCAGGGGGGGCGGCCCCAGCATTTT,CASSSQGGRPQHF
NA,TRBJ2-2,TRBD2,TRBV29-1,TGCAGCATTCAGACTAGCGCCACCGGGGAGCTGTTTTTT,CSIQTSATGELFF
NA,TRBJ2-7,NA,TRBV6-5,TGTGCCAGCAGCCAAGACTATCGACAGTTCTCCTACGAGCAGTACTTC,CASSQDYRQFSYEQYF
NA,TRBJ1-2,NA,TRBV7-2,TGTGCCAGCAGCTTTAATCCAAGGGGTGATGGCTACACCTTC,CASSFNPRGDGYTF
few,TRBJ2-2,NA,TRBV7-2,TGTGCCAGCAGCTTACGACAGGAGAACACCGGGGAGCTGTTTTTT,CASSLRQENTGELFF
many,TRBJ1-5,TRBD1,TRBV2,TGTGCCACCAAACAGGGGGGGGATCAGCCCCAGCATTTT,CATKQGGDQPQHF